What follows describes a single TCR beta chain. This entry is derived from a study of blood T cell repertoires in COVID-19. Study as a whole: The analysed material was cDNA or gDNA that came from T cells, B-cell-depleted T cells, or PBMCs.

From germline, CDR1 is SGHNT and CDR2 YYREEE (reference sequence). The germline V and J ends were trimmed by 0 bases and 2 bases, with 5 bases remaining between them. CDR3 length equals 13 residues. Original processing methods: By means of reference gene primer amplification, nucleated cell counts were estimated. TCRdb's copy holds only in-frame clones and misses some; the assay was immunoSEQ multiplex PCR. V, J and clone size are those of that table, while D and trimming were read from the DNA. The sample carries some 100,000 clones, around nine tenths recorded once. The rearrangement uses TRBV5-4 and TRBJ1-2; D is undetermined. Sequencing input: peripheral blood. The sequence came from a man aged 50-59 years with acute or convalescent COVID-19. CDR3 protein: CASSLERNYGYTF. DNA for the CDR3: TGTGCCAGCAGCTTGGAGAGGAACTATGGCTACACCTTC.